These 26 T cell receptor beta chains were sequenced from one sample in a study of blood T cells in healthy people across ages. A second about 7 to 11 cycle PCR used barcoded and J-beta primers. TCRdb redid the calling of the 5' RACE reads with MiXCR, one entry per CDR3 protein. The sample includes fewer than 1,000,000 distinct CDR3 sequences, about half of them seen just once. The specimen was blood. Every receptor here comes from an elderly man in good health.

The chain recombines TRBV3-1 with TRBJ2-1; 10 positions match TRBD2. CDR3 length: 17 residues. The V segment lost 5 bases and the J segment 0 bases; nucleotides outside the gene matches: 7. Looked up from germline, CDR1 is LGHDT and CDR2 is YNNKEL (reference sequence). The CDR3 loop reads CASSFRIAGGSYNEQFF. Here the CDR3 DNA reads TGTGCCAGCAGCTTTCGAATAGCGGGAGGCTCCTACAATGAGCAGTTCTTC.

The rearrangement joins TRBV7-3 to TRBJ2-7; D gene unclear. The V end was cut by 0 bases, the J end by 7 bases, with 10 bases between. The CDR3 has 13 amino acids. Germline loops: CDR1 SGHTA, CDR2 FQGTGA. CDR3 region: CASSLTPYNEQYF. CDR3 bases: TGTGCCAGCAGCTTAACCCCATACAATGAGCAGTACTTC. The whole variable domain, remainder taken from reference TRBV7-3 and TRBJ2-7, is GAGVSQTPSNKVTEKGKYVELRCDPISGHTALYWYRQSLGQGPEFLIYFQGTGAADDSGLPNDRFFAVRPEGSVSTLKIQRTERGDSAVYLCASSLTPYNEQYFGPGTRLTVT.

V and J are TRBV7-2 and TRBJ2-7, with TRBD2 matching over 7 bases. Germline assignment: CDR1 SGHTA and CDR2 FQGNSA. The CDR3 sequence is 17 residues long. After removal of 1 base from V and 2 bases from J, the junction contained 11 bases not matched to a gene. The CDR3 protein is CASSLVPIRGGPYEQYF. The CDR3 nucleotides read TGTGCCAGCAGCTTAGTACCCATCCGGGGAGGGCCCTACGAGCAGTACTTC.

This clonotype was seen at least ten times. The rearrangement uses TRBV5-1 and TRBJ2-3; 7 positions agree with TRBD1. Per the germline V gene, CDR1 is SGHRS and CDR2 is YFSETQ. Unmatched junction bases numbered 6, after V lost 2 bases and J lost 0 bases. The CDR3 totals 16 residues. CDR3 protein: CASSLGDSRSTDTQYF. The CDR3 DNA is TGCGCCAGCAGCTTAGGGGACAGCCGAAGCACAGATACGCAGTATTTT.

The CDR3 sequence: CSVASVLAGGDTQYF. Here the CDR3 DNA reads TGCAGCGTTGCTTCGGTACTAGCGGGAGGAGATACGCAGTATTTT. The V and J genes are TRBV29-1 and TRBJ2-3, with 12 positions matching TRBD2. CDR1 is SQVTM, CDR2 ANQGSEA, per germline. V dropped 4 bases and J dropped 5; count of bases not matched to a gene: 7. This CDR3 has 15 residues.

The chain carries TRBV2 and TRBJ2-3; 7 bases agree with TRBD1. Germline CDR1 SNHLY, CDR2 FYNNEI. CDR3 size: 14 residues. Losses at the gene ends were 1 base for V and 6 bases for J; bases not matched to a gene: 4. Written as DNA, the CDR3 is TGTGCCAGCAGTGAAGGACAGGGCCCGGATACGCAGTATTTT. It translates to CASSEGQGPDTQYF.

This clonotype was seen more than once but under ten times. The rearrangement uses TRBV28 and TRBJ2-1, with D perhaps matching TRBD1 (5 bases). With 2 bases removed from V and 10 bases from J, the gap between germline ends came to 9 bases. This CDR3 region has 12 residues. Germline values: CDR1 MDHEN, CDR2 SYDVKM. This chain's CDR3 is CASSLAKGEQFF. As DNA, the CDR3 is TGTGCCAGCAGTTTAGCCAAGGGGGAGCAGTTCTTC.

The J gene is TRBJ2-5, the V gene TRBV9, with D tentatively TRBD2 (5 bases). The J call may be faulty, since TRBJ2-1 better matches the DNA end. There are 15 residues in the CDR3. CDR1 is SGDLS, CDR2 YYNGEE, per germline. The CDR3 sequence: CASSDGEKPQETQFF. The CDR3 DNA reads TGTGCCAGCAGCGATGGGGAGAAACCCCAAGAGACCCAGTTCTTC.

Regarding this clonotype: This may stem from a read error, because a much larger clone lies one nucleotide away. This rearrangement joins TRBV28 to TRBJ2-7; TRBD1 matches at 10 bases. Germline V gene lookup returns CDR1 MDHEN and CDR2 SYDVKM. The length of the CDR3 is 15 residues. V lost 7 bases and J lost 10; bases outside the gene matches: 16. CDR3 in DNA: TGTGCCAGCAACTCCCAGACAGGGGGCTTGGAGGCCCAGTACTTC. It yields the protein CASNSQTGGLEAQYF.

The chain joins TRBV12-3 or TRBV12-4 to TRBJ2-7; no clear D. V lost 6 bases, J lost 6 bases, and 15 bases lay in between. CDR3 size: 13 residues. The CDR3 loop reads CASSSTWETEQYF. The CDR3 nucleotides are TGTGCCAGCAGCTCCACGTGGGAAACCGAGCAGTACTTC.

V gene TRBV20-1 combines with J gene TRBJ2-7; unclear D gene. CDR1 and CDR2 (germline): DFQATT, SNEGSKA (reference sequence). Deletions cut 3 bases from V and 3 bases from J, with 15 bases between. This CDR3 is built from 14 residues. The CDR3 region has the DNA TGCAGTGCTAGCCCCAGGATAGTTGACTACGAGCAGTACTTC. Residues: CSASPRIVDYEQYF.

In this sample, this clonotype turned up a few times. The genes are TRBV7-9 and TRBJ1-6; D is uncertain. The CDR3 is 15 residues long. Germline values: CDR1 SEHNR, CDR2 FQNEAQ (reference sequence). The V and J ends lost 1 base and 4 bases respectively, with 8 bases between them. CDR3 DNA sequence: TGTGCCAGCAGCTTAGGAGCAGAATATAATTCACCCCTCCACTTT. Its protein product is CASSLGAEYNSPLHF.

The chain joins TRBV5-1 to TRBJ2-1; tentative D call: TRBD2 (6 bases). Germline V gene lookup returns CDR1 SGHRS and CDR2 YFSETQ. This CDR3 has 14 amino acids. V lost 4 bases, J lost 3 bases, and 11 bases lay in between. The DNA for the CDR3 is TGCGCCAGCAGCCCCCCGGGGGTCTACAATGAGCAGTTCTTC. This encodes CASSPPGVYNEQFF.

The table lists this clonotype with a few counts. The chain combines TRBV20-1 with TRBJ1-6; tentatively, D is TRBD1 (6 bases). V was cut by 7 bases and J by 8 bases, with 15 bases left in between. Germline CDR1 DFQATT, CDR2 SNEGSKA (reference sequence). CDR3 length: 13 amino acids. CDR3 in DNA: TGCAGTGTCCGGACAGTCATGGATTCACCCCTCCACTTT. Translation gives CSVRTVMDSPLHF.

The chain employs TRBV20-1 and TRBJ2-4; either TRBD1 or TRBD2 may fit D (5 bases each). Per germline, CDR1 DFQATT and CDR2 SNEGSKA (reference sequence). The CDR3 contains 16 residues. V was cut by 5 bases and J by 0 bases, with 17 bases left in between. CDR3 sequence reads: CSAPFPGPIAKNIQYF. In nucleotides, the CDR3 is TGCAGTGCTCCGTTTCCGGGGCCAATAGCCAAAAACATTCAGTACTTC.

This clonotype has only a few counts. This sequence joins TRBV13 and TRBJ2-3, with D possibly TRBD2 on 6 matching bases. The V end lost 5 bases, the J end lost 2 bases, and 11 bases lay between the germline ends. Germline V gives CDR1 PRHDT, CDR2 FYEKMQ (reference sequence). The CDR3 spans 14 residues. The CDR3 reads CASSEGRYTDTQYF. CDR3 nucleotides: TGTGCCAGCAGCGAAGGGAGGTACACAGATACGCAGTATTTT.

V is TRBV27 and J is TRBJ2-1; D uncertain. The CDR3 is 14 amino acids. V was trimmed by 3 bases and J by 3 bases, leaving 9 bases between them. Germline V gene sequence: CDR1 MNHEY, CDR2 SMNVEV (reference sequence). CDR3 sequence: CASSLAALYNEQFF. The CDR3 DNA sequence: TGTGCCAGCAGTTTGGCCGCCCTCTACAATGAGCAGTTCTTC.

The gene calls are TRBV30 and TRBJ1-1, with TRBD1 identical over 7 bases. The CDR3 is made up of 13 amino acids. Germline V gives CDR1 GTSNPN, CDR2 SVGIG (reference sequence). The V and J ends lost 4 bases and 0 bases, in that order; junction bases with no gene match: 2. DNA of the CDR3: TGTGCCTGGATGGGACAGTTGAACACTGAAGCTTTCTTT. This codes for CAWMGQLNTEAFF.

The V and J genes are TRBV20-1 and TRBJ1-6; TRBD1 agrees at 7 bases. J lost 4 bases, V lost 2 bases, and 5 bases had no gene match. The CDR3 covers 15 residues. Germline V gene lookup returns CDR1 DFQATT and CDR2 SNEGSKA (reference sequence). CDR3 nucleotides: TGCAGTGCTAGACCTGGACAGGCGTATAATTCACCCCTCCACTTT. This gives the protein CSARPGQAYNSPLHF.

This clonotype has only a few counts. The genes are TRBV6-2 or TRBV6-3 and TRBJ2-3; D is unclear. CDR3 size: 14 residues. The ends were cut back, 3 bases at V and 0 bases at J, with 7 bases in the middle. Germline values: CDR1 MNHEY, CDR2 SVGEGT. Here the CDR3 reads CASSYVQSTDTQYF. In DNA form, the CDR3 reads TGTGCCAGCAGTTATGTCCAAAGCACAGATACGCAGTATTTT.

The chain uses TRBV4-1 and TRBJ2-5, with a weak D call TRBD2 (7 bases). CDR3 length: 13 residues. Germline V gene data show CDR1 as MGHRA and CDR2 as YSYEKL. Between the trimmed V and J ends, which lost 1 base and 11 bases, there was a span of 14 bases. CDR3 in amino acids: CASSQVGGVLQYF. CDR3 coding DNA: TGCGCCAGCAGCCAAGTAGGGGGGGTCCTGCAGTACTTC.

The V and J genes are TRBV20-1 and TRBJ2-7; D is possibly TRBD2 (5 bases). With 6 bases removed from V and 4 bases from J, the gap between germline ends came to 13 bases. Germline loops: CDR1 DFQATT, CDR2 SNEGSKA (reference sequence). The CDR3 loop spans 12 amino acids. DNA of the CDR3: TGCAGTGCATATAACCGGGGTTACGAGCAGTACTTC. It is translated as CSAYNRGYEQYF.

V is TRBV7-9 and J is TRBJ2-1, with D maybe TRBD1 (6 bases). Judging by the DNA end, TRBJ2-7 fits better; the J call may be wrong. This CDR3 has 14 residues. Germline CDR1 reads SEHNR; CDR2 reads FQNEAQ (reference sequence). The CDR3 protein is CASSLGDTYNEQYF. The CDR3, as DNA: TGTGCCAGCAGCTTAGGGGACACCTACAATGAGCAGTACTTC.

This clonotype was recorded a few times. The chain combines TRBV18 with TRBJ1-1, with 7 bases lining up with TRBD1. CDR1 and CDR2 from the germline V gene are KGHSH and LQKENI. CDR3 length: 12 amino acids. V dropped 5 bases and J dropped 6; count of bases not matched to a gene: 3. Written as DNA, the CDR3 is TGTGCCAGCTCATCAGGGGGTCCTGAAGCTTTCTTT. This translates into CASSSGGPEAFF.

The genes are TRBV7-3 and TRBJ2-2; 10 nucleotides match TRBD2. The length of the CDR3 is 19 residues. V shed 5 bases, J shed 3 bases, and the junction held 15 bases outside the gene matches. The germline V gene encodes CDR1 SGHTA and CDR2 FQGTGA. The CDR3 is CASSLSPSGSLDDTGELFF. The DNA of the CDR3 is TGTGCCAGCAGCCTCAGTCCTAGCGGGAGCCTCGATGACACCGGGGAGCTGTTTTTT.

The chain's CDR3 is CSAKGTSGYSYEQYF. CDR3 in DNA: TGCAGTGCTAAAGGGACTAGCGGCTACTCTTACGAGCAGTACTTC. The rearrangement links TRBV20-1 to TRBJ2-7; 11 bases align to TRBD2. The CDR3 runs 15 residues. J was trimmed by 4 bases and V by 4 bases; bases with no gene match: 9. CDR1 and CDR2 (germline): DFQATT, SNEGSKA (reference sequence).